Following are 24 T cell receptor beta chains from one sample sequenced in a study of blood T cell repertoires in COVID-19. The repertoire was sequenced with immunoSEQ multiplex PCR; TCRdb's copy has only in-frame clones and lacks some. Of about 440,000 clones listed, approximately 90% are singletons. The sequenced material came from peripheral blood. These receptors all stem from a woman aged 25 to 39 with acute or convalescent COVID-19.

As DNA, the CDR3 is TGTGCCTGGAGTGGGCGGATCGATGGAAACACCATATATTTT. Translating it yields CAWSGRIDGNTIYF. The J gene is TRBJ1-3, the V gene TRBV30; D remains ambiguous. The germline V gene encodes CDR1 GTSNPN and CDR2 SVGIG (reference sequence). Between the trimmed V and J ends, which lost 1 base and 3 bases, there was a span of 10 bases. The CDR3 loop spans 14 amino acids.

The chain is built from TRBV7-6 and TRBJ2-7; 10 bases line up with TRBD2. J lost 2 bases, V lost 1 base, and 8 bases had no gene match. Per germline, CDR1 SGHVS and CDR2 FNYEAQ. CDR3 size: 17 residues. This chain's CDR3 is CASSLGPTSGNTYEQYF. DNA of the CDR3: TGTGCCAGCAGCTTAGGACCTACTAGCGGGAACACCTACGAGCAGTACTTC.

This chain connects TRBV12-3 or TRBV12-4 to TRBJ1-2; unclear D gene. This CDR3 is 13 amino acids long. Trimming cost V 3 bases and J 5 bases, with 10 bases left between them. The CDR3 DNA reads as TGTGCCAGCAGTTTCCAGTCCCTTTATGGCTACACCTTC. It translates to CASSFQSLYGYTF.

The rearrangement joins TRBV15 to TRBJ1-5, with a tentative D call TRBD1 (6 bases). Germline CDR1 reads LNHNV; CDR2 reads YYDKDF (reference sequence). The CDR3 spans 13 residues. V shed 1 base and J shed 8 bases, with 9 bases lying between them. The CDR3 is CATSRGQAKPQHF. CDR3 bases: TGTGCCACCAGCAGAGGACAGGCCAAGCCCCAGCATTTT.

This clone was counted between two and nine times. The rearrangement uses TRBV5-4 and TRBJ2-2; 7 positions match TRBD1. The germline V gene has CDR1 SGHNT and CDR2 YYREEE (reference sequence). Trimming cost V 4 bases and J 3 bases; bases outside gene matches: 3. The CDR3 sequence is 14 residues long. CDR3 sequence reads: CASSRGQDTGELFF. In DNA form, the CDR3 reads TGTGCCAGCAGCAGGGGGCAAGACACCGGGGAGCTGTTTTTT.

The chain has TRBV25-1 and TRBJ2-3, with TRBD2 as a possible D gene (5 bases). The CDR3 totals 13 residues. The V gene's germline CDR1 is MGHDK and CDR2 SYGVNS. The V and J ends lost 3 bases and 3 bases respectively, with 7 bases between them. The CDR3 loop reads CASSERVTDTQYF. The CDR3 DNA sequence: TGTGCCAGCAGTGAGAGGGTGACAGATACGCAGTATTTT.

The chain recombines TRBV6-5 with TRBJ2-1; D remains unclear. CDR3 length: 13 residues. Germline V gene sequence: CDR1 MNHEY, CDR2 SVGAGI. The V and J ends lost 2 bases and 8 bases respectively, with 10 bases between them. This CDR3 reads CASSYLVSDEQFF. Here the CDR3 DNA reads TGTGCCAGCAGTTACCTTGTATCGGATGAGCAGTTCTTC.

This sequence joins TRBV10-2 and TRBJ2-2; 7 nucleotides align to TRBD1. Trimming cost V 3 bases and J 5 bases; bases outside gene matches: 9. Per germline, CDR1 WSHSY and CDR2 SAAADI. There are 16 residues in the CDR3. CDR3 sequence: CASSDKANRGTGELFF. The CDR3 DNA follows: TGCGCCAGCAGTGACAAAGCGAACAGGGGTACCGGGGAGCTGTTTTTT.

J is TRBJ2-1 and V is TRBV9; D is perhaps TRBD2 (6 bases). The CDR3 is 19 amino acids. Trimming took off 0 bases at V and 0 bases at J, with 19 bases between the two ends. Germline V CDR1 and CDR2: SGDLS, YYNGEE. The CDR3 here is CASSVGPYGAGSSYNEQFF. CDR3 DNA sequence: TGTGCCAGCAGCGTAGGGCCCTACGGGGCGGGAAGCTCCTACAATGAGCAGTTCTTC. The full variable domain, with the rest looked up from reference TRBV9 and TRBJ2-1, is DSGVTQTPKHLITATGQRVTLRCSPRSGDLSVYWYQQSLDQGLQFLIQYYNGEERAKGNILERFSAQQFPDLHSELNLSSLELGDSALYFCASSVGPYGAGSSYNEQFFGPGTRLTVL.

Notes on this clone: This sample also contains other DNA sequences that code for the same CDR3. This chain links TRBV5-4 with TRBJ1-1; 7 nucleotides agree with TRBD1. Trimming took 4 bases from V and 2 from J; bases not matched to a gene: 2. The CDR3 runs to 13 residues. Germline CDR1 reads SGHNT; CDR2 reads YYREEE (reference sequence). CDR3 protein: CASSRDSNTEAFF. CDR3 sequence (DNA): TGTGCCAGCAGCAGGGACAGTAACACTGAAGCTTTCTTT.

This clone was seen more than once but under ten times. The gene calls are TRBV24-1 and TRBJ2-2; 8 nucleotides agree with TRBD2. Germline CDR1 reads KGHDR; CDR2 reads SFDVKD. CDR3 length equals 16 residues. The junction had 0 bases not matched to a gene; V was cut back by 1 base and J by 0 bases. The CDR3, as DNA: TGTGCCACCAGTGATTTTAGCGGGGCGAACACCGGGGAGCTGTTTTTT. Its protein is CATSDFSGANTGELFF.

The chain is built from TRBV29-1 and TRBJ2-5, with 11 bases aligning to TRBD1. CDR3 length equals 15 residues. After removal of 2 bases from V and 1 base from J, the junction contained 3 bases not matched to a gene. CDR1 is SQVTM and CDR2 is ANQGSEA in the germline V gene. The CDR3 DNA reads TGCAGCGTTGAACGGGGGACAGGGGGCCAAGAGACCCAGTACTTC. This codes for CSVERGTGGQETQYF.

The gene calls are TRBV5-6 and TRBJ1-3, with D hard to call. Per germline, CDR1 SGHDT and CDR2 YYEEEE. This CDR3 has 15 amino acids. V gave up 0 bases and J gave up 3 bases, with 10 bases separating them. CDR3 amino acids: CASSLGGLIGNTIYF. CDR3 sequence (DNA): TGTGCCAGCAGCTTGGGAGGGTTGATTGGAAACACCATATATTTT.

This chain joins TRBV5-1 and TRBJ2-1; 9 bases match TRBD1. J was trimmed by 7 bases and V by 6 bases; bases with no gene match: 11. This CDR3 is built from 15 residues. Germline CDR1 reads SGHRS; CDR2 reads YFSETQ. CDR3 DNA: TGCGCCAGCAACCCGGGACAGGGAATTGTGAATGAGCAGTTCTTC. Protein: CASNPGQGIVNEQFF.

The gene calls are TRBV15 and TRBJ2-6; D is perhaps TRBD1 (5 bases). Germline CDR1 reads LNHNV; CDR2 reads YYDKDF (reference sequence). Trimming took 5 bases from V and 0 from J, leaving 8 bases between them. CDR3 length: 15 residues. CDR3 amino acids: CATSGRGSGANVLTF. The CDR3 region has the DNA TGTGCCACCAGCGGTAGGGGCTCTGGGGCCAACGTCCTGACTTTC.

This clone was picked up one time. The chain has TRBV7-2 and TRBJ2-3; 10 nucleotides agree with TRBD1. The CDR3 runs 15 residues. The germline V gene has CDR1 SGHTA and CDR2 FQGNSA. The ends lost 3 bases at V and 4 bases at J; junction bases unmatched: 4. CDR3 residues: CASSFRTGGSDTQYF. In DNA, the CDR3 is TGTGCCAGCAGCTTCAGGACAGGGGGGTCAGATACGCAGTATTTT.

This sequence joins TRBV29-1 and TRBJ2-2, with 7 bases lining up with TRBD1. Trimming cost V 0 bases and J 4 bases; bases outside gene matches: 5. This CDR3 has 15 residues. CDR1 SQVTM and CDR2 ANQGSEA come from the germline V gene. CDR3 sequence: CSVEDGNRGTGELFF. CDR3 bases: TGCAGCGTTGAAGATGGGAACAGGGGCACCGGGGAGCTGTTTTTT.

The J gene is TRBJ2-7, the V gene TRBV11-2, with TRBD1 identical over 7 bases. The V and J ends lost 2 bases and 5 bases, in that order; junction bases with no gene match: 9. The CDR3 is 15 amino acids. Germline CDR1 SGHAT, CDR2 FQNNGV. The CDR3 here is CASSLPVTGWHEQYF. CDR3 nucleotides: TGTGCCAGCAGCTTACCGGTGACAGGGTGGCACGAGCAGTACTTC.

The rearrangement uses TRBV7-6 and TRBJ1-2; D is unresolved. V dropped 4 bases and J dropped 4 bases, with 10 bases sitting between them. The CDR3 sequence is 13 residues long. CDR1 and CDR2 from the germline V gene are SGHVS and FNYEAQ. The CDR3 sequence is CASSSGLFYGYTF. The CDR3 bases are TGTGCCAGCAGCTCGGGATTATTCTATGGCTACACCTTC.

This clone occurred once. This sample also contains other DNA sequences that code for the same CDR3. The chain recombines TRBV19 with TRBJ2-1, with 14 nucleotides matching TRBD2. Germline loops: CDR1 LNHDA, CDR2 SQIVND (reference sequence). The junction had 2 bases not matched to a gene; V was cut back by 8 bases and J by 2 bases. The CDR3 contains 15 residues. The CDR3 loop is CASSTSGGAYNEQFF. CDR3 bases: TGTGCCAGTTCGACTAGCGGGGGGGCCTACAATGAGCAGTTCTTC.

The rearrangement uses TRBV11-3 and TRBJ2-1, with D possibly being TRBD2 (7 bases). CDR1 SGHNT and CDR2 YENEEA come from the germline V gene. The length of the CDR3 is 15 residues. Trimming removed 1 base at V and 8 bases at J, with 15 bases between. CDR3 sequence (DNA): TGTGCCAGCAGCTTAGTGGGGGGGGCTGGAGATGAGCAGTTCTTC. Residues: CASSLVGGAGDEQFF.

This clone was detected a few times. This chain joins TRBV10-3 and TRBJ2-1; 8 nucleotides line up with TRBD1. The CDR3 runs to 13 residues. Per the germline V gene, CDR1 is ENHRY and CDR2 is SYGVKD. With 7 bases clipped from V and 4 bases from J, the junction kept 3 bases outside the gene matches. The CDR3 loop reads CAITTGVYNEQFF. In nucleotides, the CDR3 is TGTGCCATCACGACAGGGGTTTACAATGAGCAGTTCTTC.

This rearrangement joins TRBV12-2 to TRBJ1-5; the D call in the table, TRBD1, was not verified against the DNA. TRBV12-2 is a documented pseudogene. The CDR3 is made up of 14 amino acids. As DNA, the CDR3 is TGTGCAAGTCGCACGACAGTAGCCAATCAGCCCCAGCATTTT. As protein: CASRTTVANQPQHF.

The chain couples TRBV18 to TRBJ2-3, with 9 positions matching TRBD1. Germline V lookup: CDR1 KGHSH, CDR2 LQKENI. Unmatched junction bases numbered 11, after V lost 5 bases and J lost 2 bases. CDR3 length equals 17 residues. CDR3 in amino acids: CASSRTGTGSPTDTQYF. The CDR3 coding sequence is TGTGCCAGCTCAAGGACCGGGACAGGGAGTCCCACAGATACGCAGTATTTT.